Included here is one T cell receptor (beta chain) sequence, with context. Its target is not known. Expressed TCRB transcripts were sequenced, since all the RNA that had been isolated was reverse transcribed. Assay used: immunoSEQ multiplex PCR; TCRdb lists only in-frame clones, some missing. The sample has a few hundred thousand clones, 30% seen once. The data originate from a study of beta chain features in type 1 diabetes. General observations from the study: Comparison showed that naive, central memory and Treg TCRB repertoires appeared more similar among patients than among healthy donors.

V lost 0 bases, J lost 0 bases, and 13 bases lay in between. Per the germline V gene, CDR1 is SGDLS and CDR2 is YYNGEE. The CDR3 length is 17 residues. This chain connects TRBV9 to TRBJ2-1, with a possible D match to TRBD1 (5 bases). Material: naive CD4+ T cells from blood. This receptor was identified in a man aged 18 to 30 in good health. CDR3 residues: CASSVAPRRDSYNEQFF. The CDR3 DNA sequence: TGTGCCAGCAGCGTAGCTCCGCGCAGGGACTCCTACAATGAGCAGTTCTTC.